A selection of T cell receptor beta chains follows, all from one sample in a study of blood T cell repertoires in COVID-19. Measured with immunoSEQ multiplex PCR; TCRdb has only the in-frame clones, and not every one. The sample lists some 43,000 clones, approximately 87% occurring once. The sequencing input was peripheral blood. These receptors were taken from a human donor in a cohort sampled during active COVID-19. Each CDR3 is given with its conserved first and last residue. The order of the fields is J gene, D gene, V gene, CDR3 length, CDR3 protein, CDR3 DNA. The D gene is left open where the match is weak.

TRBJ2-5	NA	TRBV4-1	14	CASSQQGSAETQYF	TGCGCCAGCAGCCAACAGGGTTCAGCGGAGACCCAGTACTTC
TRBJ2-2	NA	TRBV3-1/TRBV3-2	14	CASSRLENTGELFF	TGTGCCAGCAGCCGACTAGAGAACACCGGGGAGCTGTTTTTT
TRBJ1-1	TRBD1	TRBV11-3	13	CASSTDRDTEAFF	TGTGCCAGCAGCACAGACAGGGATACTGAAGCTTTCTTT
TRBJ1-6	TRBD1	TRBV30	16	CAWTTDRGRDNSPLHF	TGTGCCTGGACTACGGACAGGGGGCGAGATAATTCACCCCTCCACTTT
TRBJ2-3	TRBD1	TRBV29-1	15	CSVVTGTGGTDTQYF	TGCAGCGTTGTGACCGGGACAGGGGGCACAGATACGCAGTATTTT
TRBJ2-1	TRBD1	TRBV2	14	CASTPDRAAIEQFF	TGTGCCAGCACACCGGACAGGGCGGCAATTGAGCAGTTCTTC
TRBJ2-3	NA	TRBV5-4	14	CASSLDEGTDTQYF	TGTGCCAGCAGCTTGGATGAGGGAACAGATACGCAGTATTTT
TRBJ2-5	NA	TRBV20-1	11	CSAKREETQYF	TGCAGTGCTAAGCGGGAAGAGACCCAGTACTTC
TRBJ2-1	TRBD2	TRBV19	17	CASSGPGTSGIHNEQFF	TGTGCCAGTAGTGGTCCCGGGACTAGCGGGATTCACAATGAGCAGTTCTTC
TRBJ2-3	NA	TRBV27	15	CASSLTPAARHTQYF	TGTGCCAGCAGTTTAACCCCCGCGGCGCGGCATACGCAGTATTTT